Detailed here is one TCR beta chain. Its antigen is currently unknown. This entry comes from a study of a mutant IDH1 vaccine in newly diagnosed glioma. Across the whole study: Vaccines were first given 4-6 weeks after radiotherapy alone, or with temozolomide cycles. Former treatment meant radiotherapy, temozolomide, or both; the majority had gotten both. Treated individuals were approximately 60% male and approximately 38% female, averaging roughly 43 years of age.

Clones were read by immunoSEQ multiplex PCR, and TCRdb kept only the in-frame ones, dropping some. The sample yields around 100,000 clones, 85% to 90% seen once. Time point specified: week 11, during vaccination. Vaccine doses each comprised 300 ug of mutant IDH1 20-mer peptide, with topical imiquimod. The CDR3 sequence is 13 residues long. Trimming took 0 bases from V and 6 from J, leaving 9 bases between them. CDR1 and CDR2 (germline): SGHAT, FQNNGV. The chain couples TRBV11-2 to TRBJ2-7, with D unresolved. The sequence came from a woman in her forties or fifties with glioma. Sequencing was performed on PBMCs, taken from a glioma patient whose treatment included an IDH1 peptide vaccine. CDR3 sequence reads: CASSLERLREQYF. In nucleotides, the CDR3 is TGTGCCAGCAGCTTAGAAAGACTCCGCGAGCAGTACTTC.